Below are 29 T cell receptor beta chains sequenced from a single sample in a study of Graves' ophthalmopathy and Graves' hyperthyroidism. Amplified TCR beta CDR3 regions were obtained using RNA transcripts as template. RT-PCR in the first round used HTBI primers; a second-round multiplex PCR followed. TCRdb itself ran the multiplex PCR reads through MiXCR, one entry per CDR3 protein. This table has 740,000 or so distinct CDR3 sequences, roughly 40% appearing once. Sequenced: peripheral blood. The receptors stem from an adult man with Graves' ophthalmopathy.

This clonotype was detected only a few times. V is TRBV2 and J is TRBJ1-1, with unresolved D. CDR1 SNHLY and CDR2 FYNNEI come from the germline V gene. This CDR3 is 17 amino acids long. Trimming pared 0 bases from V and 0 bases from J, leaving 14 bases between. The CDR3 loop reads CASSEALGRYMNTEAFF. CDR3 DNA sequence: TGTGCCAGCAGTGAAGCGCTTGGACGATACATGAACACTGAAGCTTTCTTT.

In this sample, this clonotype turned up a few times. One end of the junction does not line up with germline, which may come from a read error. The chain uses TRBV10-2 and TRBJ2-6, with D unclear. The V gene's germline CDR1 is WSHSY and CDR2 SAAADI. The CDR3 sequence is 18 residues long. This CDR3 is CASSAFSTQSSGANVLTF. The DNA for the CDR3 is TGTGCCAGCAGTGCATTCTCGACACAATCCTCTGGGGCCAACGTCCTGACTTTC.

This clonotype was seen repeatedly, ten times or more. The rearrangement uses TRBV7-6 and TRBJ1-1, with D unclear. CDR3 length: 12 residues. Deletions cut 4 bases from V and 6 bases from J, with 9 bases between. The V gene's germline CDR1 is SGHVS and CDR2 FNYEAQ. The CDR3 coding sequence is TGTGCCAGCAGCTCCCCGCGCTCTGAAGCTTTCTTT. It codes for CASSSPRSEAFF.

As for this clonotype: Because the CDR3 is missing its conserved closing phenylalanine or tryptophan, this is likely a read error. The chain joins TRBV10-3 to TRBJ1-1; 7 nucleotides align to TRBD1. Germline CDR1 is ENHRY and CDR2 is SYGVKD. This CDR3 has 16 amino acids. J gave up 2 bases and V 2 bases, and 8 bases lay outside the gene matches. CDR3 in amino acids: CAISERGTAANTEAFP. CDR3 bases: TGTGCCATCAGTGAGCGGGGGACAGCGGCTAACACTGAAGCTTTCCCT.

This clonotype was counted only a few times. This sequence joins TRBV24-1 and TRBJ1-5; 11 bases agree with TRBD1. V lost 4 bases, J lost 8 bases, and 9 bases stayed unmatched. The germline V gene has CDR1 KGHDR and CDR2 SFDVKD. CDR3 size: 16 residues. The CDR3 nucleotides read TGTGCCACCAGTGACCCAGGGACAGGGGGTATGAAGCCCCAGCATTTT. Amino acid sequence: CATSDPGTGGMKPQHF.

The rearrangement joins TRBV7-9 to TRBJ1-5, with TRBD1 identical over 10 bases. The CDR3 has 16 residues. J gave up 5 bases and V 4 bases, and 8 bases lay outside the gene matches. The V gene's germline CDR1 is SEHNR and CDR2 FQNEAQ (reference sequence). CDR3 DNA: TGTGCCAGCAGCTCATCAGTCGGGACAGGGGATCAGCCCCAGCATTTT. Its translation: CASSSSVGTGDQPQHF.

This clonotype was recorded only once. The chain employs TRBV11-2 and TRBJ1-1; tentatively, D is TRBD1 (5 bases). The germline gives CDR1 SGHAT, CDR2 FQNNGV. Trimming stripped 5 bases from V and 4 bases from J, with 14 bases between. The CDR3 contains 14 residues. The CDR3, as DNA: TGTGCCAGCAGCGCAACTCGCGGGGCCACTGAAGCTTTCTTT. This gives the protein CASSATRGATEAFF.

The chain links TRBV19 to TRBJ1-1, with D tentatively TRBD1 (6 bases). Trimming stripped 11 bases from V and 11 bases from J, with 24 bases between. The germline CDR1 and CDR2 sequences are LNHDA and SQIVND (reference sequence). The CDR3 length is 13 residues. CDR3 in amino acids: CAWRPRARRGAFF. The CDR3 nucleotides read TGTGCCTGGAGACCCCGTGCCCGGAGGGGGGCTTTCTTT.

The genes are TRBV7-2 and TRBJ2-7; D assignment may be TRBD1 or TRBD2 (6 bases each). CDR3 length equals 15 residues. Trimming took 1 base from V and 7 from J, leaving 17 bases between them. Germline V gives CDR1 SGHTA, CDR2 FQGNSA. Here the CDR3 reads CASSLGLEEGGEQYF. In nucleotides, the CDR3 is TGTGCCAGCAGCTTAGGATTGGAGGAGGGGGGAGAGCAGTACTTC.

This chain uses TRBV29-1 with TRBJ2-5, with TRBD1 as a possible D gene (6 bases). CDR3 length equals 13 residues. Germline V gives CDR1 SQVTM, CDR2 ANQGSEA. Trimming took off 3 bases at V and 11 bases at J, with 19 bases between the two ends. CDR3 protein: CSVDHRVDNEQYF. As DNA, the CDR3 is TGCAGCGTTGATCACAGGGTGGACAATGAGCAGTACTTC.

This clonotype appeared many times. The chain combines TRBV10-3 with TRBJ2-7; TRBD1 matches at 9 bases. V lost 2 bases and J lost 6; bases outside the gene matches: 8. In germline, CDR1 is ENHRY, CDR2 SYGVKD. The CDR3 runs to 15 residues. CDR3 DNA: TGTGCCATCAGTGAGCCGTCCCGGGACAGGGTCGAGCAGTACTTC. This encodes CAISEPSRDRVEQYF.

J is TRBJ1-1 and V is TRBV10-3; no clear D. Trimming pared 7 bases from V and 3 bases from J, leaving 18 bases between. This CDR3 spans 15 amino acids. Germline V gene sequence: CDR1 ENHRY, CDR2 SYGVKD. The CDR3 is CAINGENYGYTEAFF. The CDR3 DNA reads as TGTGCCATCAATGGCGAGAACTATGGCTACACTGAAGCTTTCTTT.

In its sample, this clonotype was seen a few times. At one end the junction does not follow the germline gene, possibly because of a read error. The chain is built from TRBV24-1 and TRBJ2-7, with TRBD1 matching 8 bases. This CDR3 region has 15 residues. Germline V gene data show CDR1 as KGHDR and CDR2 as SFDVKD. In DNA form, the CDR3 reads TGTGCCTCCAGTGATCCTACAGGGGGATTGGAGGAGCAGTACTTC. Residues: CASSDPTGGLEEQYF.

Of note for this clonotype: Germline is not matched at one junction end, which may reflect a read error. V is TRBV7-9 and J is TRBJ1-2; D is unclear. Per the germline V gene, CDR1 is SEHNR and CDR2 is FQNEAQ (reference sequence). The CDR3 totals 13 residues. CDR3 in amino acids: CASSFTANYGYTF. The DNA for the CDR3 is TGCGCCAGCAGCTTTACAGCTAACTATGGCTACACCTTC.

Only a few counts were recorded for this clonotype. The genes are TRBV19 and TRBJ1-5, with TRBD1 matching over 12 bases. CDR3 length: 15 residues. V shed 6 bases and J 9 bases; nucleotides not matched to a gene: 9. CDR1 and CDR2 (germline): LNHDA, SQIVND (reference sequence). The CDR3 sequence: CASRTGTGGLWPQHF. CDR3 coding DNA: TGTGCCAGTAGAACCGGGACAGGGGGCCTTTGGCCCCAGCATTTT.

CDR3 DNA sequence: TGTGCCATCAGTGACCCTCTACAGGGATTCAACACCGGGGAGCTGTTTTTT. Protein product: CAISDPLQGFNTGELFF. This chain connects TRBV10-3 to TRBJ2-2; weak D call: TRBD1 (6 bases). This CDR3 has 17 amino acids. Germline CDR1 reads ENHRY; CDR2 reads SYGVKD. V gave up 3 bases and J gave up 2 bases, with 16 bases separating them.

This clonotype was seen ten or more times. J is TRBJ1-4 and V is TRBV19; D unresolved. The CDR3 has 14 residues. Trimming left V 2 bases short and J 4 bases short, with 8 bases between. Per germline, CDR1 LNHDA and CDR2 SQIVND (reference sequence). The CDR3 region is CASSIPARNEKLFF. The CDR3 DNA sequence: TGTGCCAGTAGTATACCCGCTCGTAATGAAAAACTGTTTTTT. Full variable domain (outside the CDR3, taken from reference TRBV19 and TRBJ1-4): DGGITQSPKYLFRKEGQNVTLSCEQNLNHDAMYWYRQDPGQGLRLIYYSQIVNDFQKGDIAEGYSVSREKKESFPLTVTSAQKNPTAFYLCASSIPARNEKLFFGSGTQLSVL.

The sample holds a few counts of this clonotype. This chain connects TRBV7-9 to TRBJ2-2, with 11 positions matching TRBD1. Looked up from germline, CDR1 is SEHNR and CDR2 is FQNEAQ (reference sequence). This CDR3 has 15 residues. V lost 5 bases and J lost 7; bases outside the gene matches: 6. CDR3 region: CASSRTGGYSGELFF. The CDR3 DNA is TGTGCCAGCAGCCGGACAGGGGGCTATAGCGGGGAGCTGTTTTTT.

There are many counts of this clonotype. The rearrangement links TRBV19 to TRBJ2-2; D may be TRBD1 (6 bases). The germline V gene encodes CDR1 LNHDA and CDR2 SQIVND (reference sequence). Trimming removed 3 bases at V and 4 bases at J, with 12 bases between. The CDR3 is 15 residues long. CDR3 DNA: TGTGCCAGTAGTATGGGCAGGGGCGTCACCGGGGAGCTGTTTTTT. Its protein is CASSMGRGVTGELFF.

In this sample, this clonotype turned up many times. V usage is TRBV5-1 and J usage is TRBJ2-7; 10 bases map to TRBD2. V lost 7 bases and J lost 3; bases outside the gene matches: 4. CDR1 and CDR2 (germline): SGHRS, YFSETQ. The CDR3 contains 13 residues. CDR3 sequence reads: CASRTSGLYEQYF. CDR3 sequence (DNA): TGCGCCAGCCGGACTAGCGGTCTCTACGAGCAGTACTTC.

This clonotype appeared a single time. The V gene is TRBV25-1, the J gene TRBJ1-6; the match to TRBD1 covers 7 bases. This CDR3 is built from 14 residues. Germline assignment: CDR1 MGHDK and CDR2 SYGVNS. Trimming cost V 11 bases and J 8 bases; bases outside gene matches: 12. The CDR3, as DNA: TGTGCCTGGAGTAGCGGGACAGTGGATTCACCCCTCCACTTT. Translated, it gives CAWSSGTVDSPLHF.

This clonotype showed up many times. The chain links TRBV7-3 to TRBJ1-3; perhaps TRBD1 as D (5 bases). CDR1 and CDR2 (germline): SGHTA, FQGTGA. The V and J ends lost 0 bases and 0 bases respectively, with 12 bases between them. This CDR3 comprises 17 residues. The CDR3 DNA is TGTGCCAGCAGCTTAACAGGCGGTAGGGGCTCTGGAAACACCATATATTTT. It encodes CASSLTGGRGSGNTIYF.

V usage is TRBV7-9 and J usage is TRBJ1-5, with TRBD1 matching 8 bases. CDR1 and CDR2 from the germline V gene are SEHNR and FQNEAQ (reference sequence). V lost 4 bases and J lost 13; bases outside the gene matches: 12. There are 14 residues in the CDR3. In DNA, the CDR3 is TGTGCCAGCAGCTCAAATTCTGACAGGGGCCCGCAGCATTTT. The encoded protein is CASSSNSDRGPQHF.

This clonotype was detected ten times or more. This chain uses TRBV11-2 with TRBJ1-1; D gene ambiguous. The germline V and J ends were trimmed by 5 bases and 1 base, with 11 bases remaining between them. This CDR3 comprises 14 residues. Germline CDR1 SGHAT, CDR2 FQNNGV. In DNA form, the CDR3 reads TGTGCCAGCAGCGGTCGGGCGGCGAACACTGAAGCTTTCTTT. This translates into CASSGRAANTEAFF.

This clonotype was counted a few times. V gene TRBV12-3 or TRBV12-4 combines with J gene TRBJ1-5; TRBD1 agrees at 12 bases. J lost 4 bases, V lost 6 bases, and 7 bases had no gene match. This CDR3 contains 16 residues. CDR3 region: CASSAGTGGANQPQHF. Here the CDR3 DNA reads TGTGCCAGCAGCGCCGGGACAGGGGGCGCGAATCAGCCCCAGCATTTT.

The chain carries TRBV7-9 and TRBJ1-1, with D unresolved. This CDR3 is 13 amino acids long. Germline loops: CDR1 SEHNR, CDR2 FQNEAQ (reference sequence). V gave up 2 bases and J gave up 5 bases, with 9 bases separating them. CDR3 amino acids: CASSLMILTEAFF. The DNA of the CDR3 is TGTGCCAGCAGCTTAATGATACTGACTGAAGCTTTCTTT. Full variable domain (outside the CDR3, taken from reference TRBV7-9 and TRBJ1-1): DTGVSQNPRHKITKRGQNVTFRCDPISEHNRLYWYRQTLGQGPEFLTYFQNEAQLEKSRLLSDRFSAERPKGSFSTLEIQRTEQGDSAMYLCASSLMILTEAFFGQGTRLTVV.

This chain links TRBV14 with TRBJ2-7; 14 bases fit TRBD2. The CDR3 extends over 16 amino acids. In germline, CDR1 is SGHDN, CDR2 FVKESK. Unmatched junction bases numbered 3, after V lost 2 bases and J lost 3 bases. Written as DNA, the CDR3 is TGTGCCAGCAGCCAACTGGGGACTAGCGGGGGCTACGAGCAGTACTTC. This encodes CASSQLGTSGGYEQYF.

This chain joins TRBV19 and TRBJ1-5, with D possibly matching TRBD1 (5 bases). The germline V gene has CDR1 LNHDA and CDR2 SQIVND (reference sequence). V was trimmed by 0 bases and J by 5 bases, leaving 11 bases between them. CDR3 length: 15 amino acids. The CDR3 nucleotides read TGTGCCAGTAGTATAGACGGACAAACCGATCAGCCCCAGCATTTT. Translated, it gives CASSIDGQTDQPQHF.

This clonotype was seen at least ten times. CDR3 sequence reads: CAISESVSGQETQYF. In DNA, the CDR3 is TGTGCCATCAGTGAGAGTGTGTCAGGCCAAGAGACCCAGTACTTC. V usage is TRBV10-3 and J usage is TRBJ2-5; D call uncertain. V dropped 2 bases and J dropped 1 base, with 11 bases sitting between them. Germline V CDR1 and CDR2: ENHRY, SYGVKD. The CDR3 is made up of 15 amino acids.